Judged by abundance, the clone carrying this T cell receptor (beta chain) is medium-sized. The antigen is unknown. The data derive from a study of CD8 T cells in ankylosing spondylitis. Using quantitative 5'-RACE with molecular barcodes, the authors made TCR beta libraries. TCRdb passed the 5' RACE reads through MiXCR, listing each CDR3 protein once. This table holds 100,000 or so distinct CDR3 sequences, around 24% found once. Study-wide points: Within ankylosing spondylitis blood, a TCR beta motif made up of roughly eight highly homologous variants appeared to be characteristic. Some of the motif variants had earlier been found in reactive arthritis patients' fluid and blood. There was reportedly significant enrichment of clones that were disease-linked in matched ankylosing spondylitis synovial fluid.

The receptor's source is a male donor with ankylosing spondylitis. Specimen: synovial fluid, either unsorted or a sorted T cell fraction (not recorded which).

CDR3 residues: CASSKDQHRSGNTIYF. The CDR3 DNA sequence: TGTGCCAGCAGCAAAGACCAGCACCGCTCTGGAAACACCATATATTTT. This chain links TRBV21-1 with TRBJ1-3. TRBV21-1 is reported as a pseudogene. The CDR3 has 16 amino acids.